This T cell receptor (beta chain) was found in a study of PD-1 blockade in mismatch repair-deficient tumors. This table comes from immunoSEQ multiplex PCR, and its TCRdb copy is limited to in-frame clones, with some not included. The sample consists of around 100,000 clones, approximately 80% of them appearing once. Deletions cut 5 bases from V and 3 bases from J, with 23 bases between. The CDR3 extends over 18 amino acids. Per the germline V gene, CDR1 is SGHTA and CDR2 is FQGNSA. Findings and caveats of the study: Tumor-resident clones, often absent from pretreatment blood, expanded after pembrolizumab and then contracted.

A word on this clone: Its specificity is unknown.

This specimen consisted of peripheral blood, obtained 60 weeks after starting pembrolizumab. This sequence was found in an adult with mismatch repair-deficient cancer. This rearrangement joins TRBV7-2 to TRBJ1-3, with D possibly being TRBD1 (6 bases). CDR3 protein: CASSNTNGWGADGNTIYF. The CDR3 DNA sequence: TGTGCCAGCAGCAATACCAACGGTTGGGGGGCTGATGGAAACACCATATATTTT.